This T cell receptor (beta chain) was identified during a study of technical replicates of blood from several donors. The CDR3 contains 14 residues. Germline V gene lookup returns CDR1 SEHNR and CDR2 FQNEAQ (reference sequence). Between the trimmed V and J ends, which lost 2 bases and 1 base, there was a span of 8 bases. Assay: immunoSEQ multiplex PCR; the TCRdb copy retains only in-frame clones and omits some. The data contain some 60,000 clones, over 85% of them singletons. Sequencing input: PBMCs. The chain is built from TRBV7-9 and TRBJ1-1; D ambiguous. This clonotype was obtained from a human donor in good health. Some clones in this sample may be carry-over from other donors' samples. CDR3 bases: TGTGCCAGCAGCTTATCTTCAGGGAACACTGAAGCTTTCTTT. Protein sequence: CASSLSSGNTEAFF.